This passage covers 2 T cell receptor beta chains from one sample sequenced in a study of early T cells in non-severe SARS-CoV-2 infection. TCRdb independently ran MiXCR on the 5' RACE reads; one entry per CDR3 protein. The sample holds over 50,000 distinct CDR3 sequences, roughly 8.2% seen once. Source: whole blood, taken at baseline. The receptors derive from an adult who was a healthcare worker with PCR-confirmed SARS-CoV-2 infection or an uninfected control (not recorded which).

The chain is built from TRBV28 and TRBJ2-1; a possible D gene is TRBD2 (6 bases). The germline CDR1 and CDR2 sequences are MDHEN and SYDVKM. The V end lost 2 bases, the J end lost 5 bases, and 13 bases lay between the germline ends. The CDR3 has 15 residues. CDR3 DNA sequence: TGTGCCAGCAGTTTAGGTGGGAGGAGACACAATGAGCAGTTCTTC. Protein product: CASSLGGRRHNEQFF.

This clonotype came up a few times. The chain links TRBV10-3 to TRBJ2-7; unclear D gene. Per germline, CDR1 ENHRY and CDR2 SYGVKD. The CDR3 sequence is 14 residues long. The ends were cut back, 0 bases at V and 3 bases at J, with 9 bases in the middle. The CDR3 DNA is TGTGCCATCAGTGAGTCGTTAGCAGACTACGAGCAGTACTTC. Translating it yields CAISESLADYEQYF.